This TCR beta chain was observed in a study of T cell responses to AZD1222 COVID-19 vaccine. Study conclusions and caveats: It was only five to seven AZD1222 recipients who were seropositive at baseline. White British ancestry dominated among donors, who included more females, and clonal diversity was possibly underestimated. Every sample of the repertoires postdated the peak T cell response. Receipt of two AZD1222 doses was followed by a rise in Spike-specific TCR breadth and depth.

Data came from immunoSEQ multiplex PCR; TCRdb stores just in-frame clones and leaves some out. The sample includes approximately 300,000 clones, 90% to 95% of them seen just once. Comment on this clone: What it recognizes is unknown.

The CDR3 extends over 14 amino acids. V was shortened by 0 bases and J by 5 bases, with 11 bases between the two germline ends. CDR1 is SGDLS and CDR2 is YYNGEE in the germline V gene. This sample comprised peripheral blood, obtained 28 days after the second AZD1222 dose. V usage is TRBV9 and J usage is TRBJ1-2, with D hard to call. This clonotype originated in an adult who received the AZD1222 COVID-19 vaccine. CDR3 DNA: TGTGCCAGCAGCGTAGGATCCCCAGGTTATGGCTACACCTTC. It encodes CASSVGSPGYGYTF.